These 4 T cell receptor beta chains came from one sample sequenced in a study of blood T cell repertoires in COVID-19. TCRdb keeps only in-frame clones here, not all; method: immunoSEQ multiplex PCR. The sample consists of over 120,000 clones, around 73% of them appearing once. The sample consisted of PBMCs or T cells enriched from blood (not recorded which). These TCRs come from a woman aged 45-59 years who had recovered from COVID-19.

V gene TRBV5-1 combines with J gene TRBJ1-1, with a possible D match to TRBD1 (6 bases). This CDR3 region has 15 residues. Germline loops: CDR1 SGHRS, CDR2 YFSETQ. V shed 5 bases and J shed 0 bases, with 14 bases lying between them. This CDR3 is CASRTGLTMNTEAFF. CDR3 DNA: TGCGCCAGCAGGACAGGCCTCACCATGAACACTGAAGCTTTCTTT. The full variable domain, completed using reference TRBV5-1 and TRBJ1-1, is KAGVTQTPRYLIKTRGQQVTLSCSPISGHRSVSWYQQTPGQGLQFLFEYFSETQRNKGNFPGRFSGRQFSNSRSEMNVSTLELGDSALYLCASRTGLTMNTEAFFGQGTRLTVV.

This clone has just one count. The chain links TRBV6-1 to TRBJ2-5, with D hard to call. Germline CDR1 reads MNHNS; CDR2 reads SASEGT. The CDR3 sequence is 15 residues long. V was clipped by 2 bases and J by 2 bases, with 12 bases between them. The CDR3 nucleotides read TGTGCCAGCAGTGAATTATCCGGGTCTCAAGAGACCCAGTACTTC. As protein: CASSELSGSQETQYF.

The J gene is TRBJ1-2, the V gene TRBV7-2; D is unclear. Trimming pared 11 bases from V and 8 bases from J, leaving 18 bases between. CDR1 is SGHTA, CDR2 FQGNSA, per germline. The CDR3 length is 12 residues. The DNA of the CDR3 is TGTGCCGGGAGTGACCGAAATGGGGGCTACACCTTC. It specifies CAGSDRNGGYTF.

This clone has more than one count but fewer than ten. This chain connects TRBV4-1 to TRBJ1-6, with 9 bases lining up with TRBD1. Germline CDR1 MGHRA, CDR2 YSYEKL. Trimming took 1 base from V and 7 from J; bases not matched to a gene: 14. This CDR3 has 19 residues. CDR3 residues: CASSQVFLGQGAANSPLHF. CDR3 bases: TGCGCCAGCAGCCAAGTCTTCTTGGGACAGGGAGCTGCCAATTCACCCCTCCACTTT.